Ten or more counts support the clone carrying this T cell receptor (beta chain). Its cognate antigen is unknown. These data come from a study of identical twins. cDNA carried unique molecular identifiers, and a universal primer site was added by template switching. MiXCR was run by TCRdb on the 5' RACE reads, yielding one entry per CDR3 protein. The sample records around 280,000 distinct CDR3 sequences, roughly 8.6% being singletons. General study points: Modeled out-of-frame TCR alpha sharing in monozygotic twins fell below observed levels. Its conclusions, products of cross-sectional statistical analysis, did not come from following the same donors.

The same sample was also used in a study of yellow fever vaccine responses in identical twins.

Source material: memory (CD45RO+) T cells sorted from blood. The receptor's source is a woman aged 18-29 years in good health.

The CDR3 sequence: CASSSQGNRDGYTF. The CDR3 nucleotides are TGTGCCAGCAGTTCCCAGGGCAACCGGGATGGCTACACCTTC. The chain joins TRBV2 to TRBJ1-2; a weak D match, TRBD1 (5 bases). The CDR3 has 14 amino acids. The germline V gene encodes CDR1 SNHLY and CDR2 FYNNEI. V was trimmed by 5 bases and J by 6 bases, leaving 16 bases between them.